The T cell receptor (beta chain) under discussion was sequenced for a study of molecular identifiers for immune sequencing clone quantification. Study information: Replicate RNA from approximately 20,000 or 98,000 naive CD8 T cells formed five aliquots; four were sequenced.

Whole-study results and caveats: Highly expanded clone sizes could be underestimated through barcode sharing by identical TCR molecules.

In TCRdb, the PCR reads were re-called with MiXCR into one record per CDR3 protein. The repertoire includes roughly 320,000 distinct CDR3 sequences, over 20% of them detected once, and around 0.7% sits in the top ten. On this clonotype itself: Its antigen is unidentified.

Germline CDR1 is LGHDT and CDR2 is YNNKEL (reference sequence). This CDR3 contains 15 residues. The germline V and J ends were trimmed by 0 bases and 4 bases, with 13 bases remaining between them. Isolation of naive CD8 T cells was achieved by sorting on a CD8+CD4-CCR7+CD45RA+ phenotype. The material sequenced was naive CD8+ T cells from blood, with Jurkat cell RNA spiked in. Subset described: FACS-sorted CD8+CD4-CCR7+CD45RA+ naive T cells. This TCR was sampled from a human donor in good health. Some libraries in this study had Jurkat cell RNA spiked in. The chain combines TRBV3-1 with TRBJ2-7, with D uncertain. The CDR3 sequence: CASSQEAAKDYEQYF. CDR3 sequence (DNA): TGTGCCAGCAGCCAAGAGGCAGCAAAAGATTACGAGCAGTACTTC.